These 21 T cell receptor beta chains share one sample of origin, sequenced in a study of blood T cell repertoires in COVID-19. Sequenced by immunoSEQ multiplex PCR; TCRdb stores in-frame clones only, minus some. The sample yields roughly 98,000 clones, 70% to 85% seen once. What was sequenced was peripheral blood. The receptors stem from a man in his 70s with active or convalescent COVID-19.

The chain combines TRBV4-3 with TRBJ1-1; D is unresolved. The CDR3 contains 14 residues. V lost 0 bases to trimming and J lost 5 bases, with 10 bases between them. Germline-derived CDR1 and CDR2 are LGHNA and YSLEER. Here the CDR3 DNA reads TGCGCCAGCAGCCAAGATCTCTTGCGAACTGAAGCTTTCTTT. Translation: CASSQDLLRTEAFF.

The gene calls are TRBV5-6 and TRBJ2-5, with D perhaps matching TRBD1 (5 bases). Germline CDR1 and CDR2: SGHDT and YYEEEE. V lost 0 bases and J 2 bases, leaving 8 bases between the germline ends. This CDR3 spans 14 amino acids. Here the CDR3 reads CASSLGQPQETQYF. The CDR3 bases are TGTGCCAGCAGCTTGGGACAGCCTCAAGAGACCCAGTACTTC.

This clone was observed once. V gene TRBV7-9 combines with J gene TRBJ2-3, with D unclear. Trimming pared 8 bases from V and 3 bases from J, leaving 12 bases between. CDR1 SEHNR and CDR2 FQNEAQ come from the germline V gene (reference sequence). This CDR3 has 13 residues. The CDR3 reads CASLEPRTDTQYF. The CDR3 DNA reads TGTGCCAGCTTGGAGCCCCGGACAGATACGCAGTATTTT.

The V call is TRBV4-2, the J call TRBJ1-2, with D possibly TRBD1 on 5 matching bases. Germline assignment: CDR1 LGHNA and CDR2 YNFKEQ. The V and J ends lost 0 bases and 2 bases respectively, with 10 bases between them. This CDR3 spans 15 amino acids. CDR3 residues: CASSQESGLNYGYTF. The CDR3 nucleotides are TGTGCCAGCAGCCAAGAATCAGGGTTGAACTATGGCTACACCTTC.

The CDR3 reads CASSLDLGGASTDTQYF. CDR3 sequence (DNA): TGTGCCAGCAGCTTAGACTTAGGGGGGGCTAGCACAGATACGCAGTATTTT. The gene calls are TRBV2 and TRBJ2-3; TRBD2 is a possible D gene (7 bases). Between the trimmed V and J ends, which lost 6 bases and 0 bases, there was a span of 19 bases. Germline V CDR1 and CDR2: SNHLY, FYNNEI. CDR3 length: 17 amino acids.

V is TRBV28 and J is TRBJ2-5, with 12 bases fitting TRBD2. The junction had 5 bases not matched to a gene; V was cut back by 4 bases and J by 2 bases. The CDR3 has 16 residues. Germline CDR1 MDHEN, CDR2 SYDVKM. In DNA form, the CDR3 reads TGTGCCAGCAGTTCCGGACTAGCGGGGAAACAAGAGACCCAGTACTTC. Its translation is CASSSGLAGKQETQYF.

The rearrangement joins TRBV18 to TRBJ2-5; D uncertain. Germline V lookup: CDR1 KGHSH, CDR2 LQKENI. V gave up 3 bases and J gave up 1 base, with 12 bases separating them. This CDR3 contains 15 residues. CDR3 protein: CASSPAAAPQETQYF. The CDR3 coding sequence is TGTGCCAGCTCACCGGCCGCTGCCCCCCAAGAGACCCAGTACTTC.

The rearrangement links TRBV10-3 to TRBJ2-1, with 7 positions matching TRBD1. The CDR3 is made up of 14 amino acids. Looked up from germline, CDR1 is ENHRY and CDR2 is SYGVKD. The V gene end was trimmed by 2 bases and the J gene end by 6 bases; junction bases not matched to a gene: 4. CDR3 in amino acids: CAISELDRVNEQFF. The CDR3 nucleotides are TGTGCCATCAGTGAGCTTGACAGGGTCAATGAGCAGTTCTTC.

The gene calls are TRBV7-3 and TRBJ2-7, with 9 bases matching TRBD1. Germline V gene sequence: CDR1 SGHTA, CDR2 FQGTGA. The J segment lost 7 bases and the V segment lost 5 bases, leaving 6 bases of the junction unmatched. The CDR3 runs 13 residues. The CDR3 sequence: CASSQGTGREQYF. The CDR3 DNA sequence: TGTGCCAGCAGCCAGGGGACAGGGAGAGAGCAGTACTTC.

This clone was recorded once. The chain joins TRBV2 to TRBJ2-1; 8 bases are a match to TRBD1. V lost 4 bases and J lost 3; bases outside the gene matches: 2. Germline V gene data show CDR1 as SNHLY and CDR2 as FYNNEI. The CDR3 runs 14 residues. The CDR3 protein is CASSGTGFYNEQFF. The CDR3 DNA is TGTGCCAGCAGTGGGACAGGGTTCTACAATGAGCAGTTCTTC.

This clone was seen a single time. V gene TRBV5-1 combines with J gene TRBJ2-3; D is ambiguous. Germline V gene data show CDR1 as SGHRS and CDR2 as YFSETQ. Trimming removed 3 bases from V and 6 bases from J, with 14 bases in between. The CDR3 loop spans 14 amino acids. The CDR3 bases are TGCGCCAGCAGCTCCACCTTTACCGAGGATACGCAGTATTTT. Its translation: CASSSTFTEDTQYF.

V usage is TRBV9 and J usage is TRBJ1-3, with unresolved D. The CDR3 is 15 amino acids. The V gene lost 3 bases and the J gene lost 1 base, with 11 bases spanning the gap. Per the germline V gene, CDR1 is SGDLS and CDR2 is YYNGEE. The CDR3 DNA follows: TGTGCCAGCAGCGCCCGCGCACTTTCTGGAAACACCATATATTTT. This gives the protein CASSARALSGNTIYF.

The J gene is TRBJ2-7, the V gene TRBV4-1; 9 nucleotides line up with TRBD2. Per germline, CDR1 MGHRA and CDR2 YSYEKL. The CDR3 runs to 16 residues. Trimming removed 3 bases from V and 5 bases from J; junction bases left unmatched: 11. The chain's CDR3 is CASSQASRVAGDEQYF. For the CDR3, the DNA is TGCGCCAGCAGCCAGGCATCCAGGGTAGCGGGGGACGAGCAGTACTTC.

CDR3 region: CAWSAPGRASYGYTF. The CDR3 nucleotides are TGTGCCTGGAGTGCCCCTGGCAGGGCCTCTTATGGCTACACCTTC. The chain uses TRBV30 and TRBJ1-2; D is perhaps TRBD1 (5 bases). Trimming shortened V by 1 base and J by 5 bases, and 17 bases separated the two germline ends. The CDR3 spans 15 residues. Per the germline V gene, CDR1 is GTSNPN and CDR2 is SVGIG (reference sequence).

As DNA, the CDR3 is TGTGCCAGCAGCCTCCTAGGTCCAGATACGCAGTATTTT. This translates into CASSLLGPDTQYF. V usage is TRBV3-1 (or the pseudogene TRBV3-2) and J usage is TRBJ2-3, with D hard to call. The germline gives CDR1 LGHDT, CDR2 YNNKEL (reference sequence). Trimming left V 4 bases short and J 4 bases short, with 9 bases between. The length of the CDR3 is 13 residues.

This clone was observed once. V is TRBV6-4 and J is TRBJ2-1, with D unclear. The CDR3 extends over 13 amino acids. Trimming pared 6 bases from V and 6 bases from J, leaving 12 bases between. Germline lookup yields CDR1 MRHNA and CDR2 SNTAGT. CDR3 bases: TGTGCCAGCAGCCCCTCGCCGGGCAATGAGCAGTTCTTC. Amino acid sequence: CASSPSPGNEQFF.

The rearrangement joins TRBV7-2 to TRBJ2-1; D might be TRBD1 (7 bases). Deletions cut 5 bases from V and 0 bases from J, with 14 bases between. This CDR3 comprises 16 residues. From germline, CDR1 is SGHTA and CDR2 FQGNSA. CDR3 amino acids: CASSLRQGLSYNEQFF. Written as DNA, the CDR3 is TGTGCCAGCAGCCTAAGACAGGGACTCTCCTACAATGAGCAGTTCTTC.

V gene TRBV6-6 combines with J gene TRBJ1-1, with TRBD1 as a possible D gene (5 bases). V lost 5 bases to trimming and J lost 0 bases, with 19 bases between them. In germline, CDR1 is MNHNY, CDR2 SVGAGI (reference sequence). This CDR3 is 17 amino acids long. Here the CDR3 reads CASSRIGRGLMNTEAFF. The CDR3 DNA is TGTGCCAGCAGTCGCATCGGGAGGGGATTAATGAACACTGAAGCTTTCTTT.

The gene calls are TRBV5-1 and TRBJ2-3; the match to TRBD2 covers 10 bases. In germline, CDR1 is SGHRS, CDR2 YFSETQ. This CDR3 comprises 16 residues. V was pared by 3 bases and J by 4 bases, with 8 bases of the junction left unmatched. CDR3 in DNA: TGCGCCAGCAGCTCCTATAGCGGGGGGAGGGCAGATACGCAGTATTTT. As protein: CASSSYSGGRADTQYF.

The chain employs TRBV18 and TRBJ2-1; no reliable D call. CDR1 KGHSH and CDR2 LQKENI come from the germline V gene. Trimming took 0 bases from V and 7 from J, leaving 10 bases between them. The CDR3 contains 14 residues. CDR3 nucleotides: TGTGCCAGCTCACCACCAACCCTACGGAATGAGCAGTTCTTC. It specifies CASSPPTLRNEQFF.

This sequence joins TRBV10-3 and TRBJ2-2; 7 bases match TRBD2. The CDR3 has 14 residues. Per germline, CDR1 ENHRY and CDR2 SYGVKD. The junction had 8 bases not matched to a gene; V was cut back by 10 bases and J by 3 bases. Written as DNA, the CDR3 is TGTGCCACAGCCCCGGGGGGTGACACCGGGGAGCTGTTTTTT. Its translation: CATAPGGDTGELFF.